The 3 T cell receptor beta chains listed next were all sequenced from one sample in a study of blood T cell repertoires in COVID-19. The repertoire was sequenced with immunoSEQ multiplex PCR; TCRdb's copy has only in-frame clones and lacks some. The repertoire has tens of thousands of clones, 70% to 90% of them found once; the top ten carry 10% to 15%. The source material was peripheral blood. Receptor source: a human donor in a cohort sampled during active COVID-19.

The V and J genes are TRBV20-1 and TRBJ2-2; the D is unclear. CDR3 size: 13 residues. The V gene lost 3 bases and the J gene lost 4 bases, with 9 bases spanning the gap. Germline V gene lookup returns CDR1 DFQATT and CDR2 SNEGSKA (reference sequence). CDR3 protein: CSASRRLTGELFF. Here the CDR3 DNA reads TGCAGTGCTAGTCGGCGGCTCACCGGGGAGCTGTTTTTT.

The chain couples TRBV24-1 to TRBJ2-1; a weak D match, TRBD2 (5 bases). Trimming pared 5 bases from V and 3 bases from J, leaving 13 bases between. The germline V gene encodes CDR1 KGHDR and CDR2 SFDVKD. The CDR3 loop spans 15 amino acids. CDR3 region: CATSARAGGYNEQFF. The DNA for the CDR3 is TGTGCCACCAGTGCGAGGGCTGGAGGCTACAATGAGCAGTTCTTC.

The chain employs TRBV5-4 and TRBJ2-1; 10 bases line up with TRBD2. From germline, CDR1 is SGHNT and CDR2 YYREEE (reference sequence). The V and J ends lost 1 base and 6 bases, in that order; junction bases with no gene match: 1. The length of the CDR3 is 14 residues. The CDR3 nucleotides read TGTGCCAGCAGCTTGAGACTAGCGGGCAATGAGCAGTTCTTC. Translating gives CASSLRLAGNEQFF.